The 29 T cell receptor beta chains below all came from one sample that was sequenced in a study of identifying expanded T cells in peripheral blood. Data came from immunoSEQ multiplex PCR; TCRdb stores just in-frame clones and leaves some out. The table has about 110,000 clones, around 89% seen once. Sequencing input: blood. The receptors were sampled from a person aged 18-69 years in good health.

The rearrangement uses TRBV19 and TRBJ1-6, with TRBD1 matching 10 bases. Per germline, CDR1 LNHDA and CDR2 SQIVND (reference sequence). The CDR3 length is 15 residues. The V and J ends lost 6 bases and 9 bases, in that order; junction bases with no gene match: 8. CDR3 protein: CASSGPGTGVSPLHF. CDR3 nucleotides: TGTGCCAGTAGCGGCCCCGGGACAGGGGTTTCACCCCTCCACTTT.

V and J are TRBV6-4 and TRBJ2-3; TRBD2 is a possible D gene (5 bases). V dropped 2 bases and J dropped 0 bases, with 9 bases sitting between them. The CDR3 is made up of 15 amino acids. CDR1 is MRHNA and CDR2 is SNTAGT in the germline V gene. CDR3 sequence: CASSDRAGSTDTQYF. In nucleotides, the CDR3 is TGTGCCAGCAGTGACCGGGCGGGCAGCACAGATACGCAGTATTTT.

The count of this clone is one. The chain has TRBV7-9 and TRBJ2-3; weak D call: TRBD2 (5 bases). V was shortened by 0 bases and J by 2 bases, with 9 bases between the two germline ends. The CDR3 runs to 15 residues. Germline loops: CDR1 SEHNR, CDR2 FQNEAQ (reference sequence). CDR3 DNA: TGTGCCAGCAGCTTAGCGACGGGGTCCACAGATACGCAGTATTTT. It codes for CASSLATGSTDTQYF.

The chain has TRBV14 and TRBJ2-3; D call uncertain. CDR1 SGHDN and CDR2 FVKESK come from the germline V gene. The ends were cut back, 4 bases at V and 2 bases at J, with 4 bases in the middle. The CDR3 spans 12 residues. The CDR3 sequence is CASSLNTDTQYF. The CDR3 nucleotides read TGTGCCAGCAGCCTAAACACAGATACGCAGTATTTT.

The chain carries TRBV29-1 and TRBJ1-4; D is possibly TRBD1 (5 bases). CDR1 is SQVTM and CDR2 is ANQGSEA in the germline V gene. The V gene lost 5 bases and the J gene lost 0 bases, with 10 bases spanning the gap. CDR3 length: 14 residues. In nucleotides, the CDR3 is TGCAGCGTTCGGGACGGAACAACTAATGAAAAACTGTTTTTT. This encodes CSVRDGTTNEKLFF.

The genes are TRBV11-2 and TRBJ2-5; D remains unclear. Germline lookup yields CDR1 SGHAT and CDR2 FQNNGV. The ends were cut back, 5 bases at V and 5 bases at J, with 15 bases in the middle. CDR3 size: 14 residues. CDR3: CASSRGWARETQYF. The CDR3 coding sequence is TGTGCCAGCAGCCGCGGTTGGGCGCGGGAGACCCAGTACTTC. Using reference TRBV11-2 and TRBJ2-5 for the parts outside the CDR3, the full variable domain is EAGVAQSPRYKIIEKRQSVAFWCNPISGHATLYWYQQILGQGPKLLIQFQNNGVVDDSQLPKDRFSAERLKGVDSTLKIQPAKLEDSAVYLCASSRGWARETQYFGPGTRLLVL.

CDR3 loop: CASSYSDRVSGQYF. The CDR3 nucleotides read TGTGCCAGCAGTTACTCGGACAGGGTGTCGGGGCAGTACTTC. The chain joins TRBV6-6 to TRBJ2-7; 8 bases fit TRBD1. Losses at the gene ends were 0 bases for V and 9 bases for J; bases not matched to a gene: 7. CDR1 and CDR2 from the germline V gene are MNHNY and SVGAGI (reference sequence). This CDR3 is built from 14 residues.

The genes are TRBV4-3 and TRBJ2-5; 11 bases are a match to TRBD1. Losses at the gene ends were 3 bases for V and 5 bases for J; bases not matched to a gene: 5. The CDR3 contains 15 residues. Germline V lookup: CDR1 LGHNA, CDR2 YSLEER. The CDR3 is CASSHGDRGRETQYF. The CDR3 DNA reads TGCGCCAGCAGCCACGGGGACAGGGGGAGGGAGACCCAGTACTTC.

The chain couples TRBV11-2 to TRBJ2-7, with D maybe TRBD1 (5 bases). The V and J ends lost 8 bases and 0 bases respectively, with 14 bases between them. Germline V CDR1 and CDR2: SGHAT, FQNNGV. This CDR3 region has 14 residues. CDR3 nucleotide sequence: TGTGCCAGCGCCAGGGAACCGAACTCCTACGAGCAGTACTTC. Translating gives CASAREPNSYEQYF.

The J gene is TRBJ2-3, the V gene TRBV5-1, with a weak D call TRBD2 (6 bases). The germline V gene has CDR1 SGHRS and CDR2 YFSETQ. The CDR3 is 16 amino acids. Trimming stripped 4 bases from V and 1 base from J, with 16 bases between. The CDR3 reads CASSLTWGDGTDTQYF. Here the CDR3 DNA reads TGCGCCAGCAGCCTCACGTGGGGGGACGGCACAGATACGCAGTATTTT.

This chain joins TRBV7-2 and TRBJ2-3; 12 bases line up with TRBD2. J gave up 1 base and V 4 bases, and 12 bases lay outside the gene matches. Germline CDR1 is SGHTA and CDR2 is FQGNSA. The CDR3 spans 19 residues. This chain's CDR3 is CASSSPMTSGGGGTDTQYF. The CDR3 bases are TGTGCCAGCAGCTCCCCCATGACTAGCGGGGGCGGGGGCACAGATACGCAGTATTTT. The full variable domain, its missing parts supplied by reference TRBV7-2 and TRBJ2-3, is GAGVSQSPSNKVTEKGKDVELRCDPISGHTALYWYRQSLGQGLEFLIYFQGNSAPDKSGLPSDRFSAERTGGSVSTLTIQRTQQEDSAVYLCASSSPMTSGGGGTDTQYFGPGTRLTVL.

This chain connects TRBV7-8 to TRBJ2-7, with D perhaps matching TRBD1 or TRBD2 (5 bases each). The CDR3 runs 13 residues. Trimming removed 0 bases at V and 4 bases at J, with 7 bases between. Per germline, CDR1 SGHVS and CDR2 FQNEAQ. The CDR3 is CASSLAGDYEQYF. CDR3 bases: TGTGCCAGCAGCTTAGCGGGGGATTACGAGCAGTACTTC.

The sample holds a few counts of this clone. V usage is TRBV28 and J usage is TRBJ2-7; D perhaps matches TRBD2 (5 bases). This CDR3 region has 13 residues. The germline CDR1 and CDR2 sequences are MDHEN and SYDVKM. V shed 7 bases and J shed 1 base, with 11 bases lying between them. The CDR3 spells CASISSSSYEQYF. The CDR3 coding sequence is TGTGCCAGCATCTCTAGCTCTTCCTACGAGCAGTACTTC.

A few counts support this clone. The chain uses TRBV6-5 and TRBJ2-1; tentatively, D is TRBD1 (5 bases). CDR3 size: 12 residues. Trimming pared 5 bases from V and 11 bases from J, leaving 13 bases between. In germline, CDR1 is MNHEY, CDR2 SVGAGI. The CDR3 region has the DNA TGTGCCAGCAGTCAAACCAGGGTCAAGCAGTTCTTC. This codes for CASSQTRVKQFF.

The chain couples TRBV11-2 to TRBJ1-1, with 9 bases identical to TRBD1. V dropped 5 bases and J dropped 4; count of bases not matched to a gene: 2. The CDR3 length is 13 residues. CDR1 is SGHAT and CDR2 is FQNNGV in the germline V gene. The CDR3: CASSPDRGTEAFF. CDR3 DNA: TGTGCCAGCAGCCCGGACAGGGGCACTGAAGCTTTCTTT.

The chain carries TRBV5-1 and TRBJ1-1, with D possibly TRBD1 on 5 matching bases. The CDR3 is 15 residues long. Trimming took off 0 bases at V and 3 bases at J, with 12 bases between the two ends. The germline gives CDR1 SGHRS, CDR2 YFSETQ. The chain's CDR3 is CASSLGRGLDTEAFF. CDR3 coding DNA: TGCGCCAGCAGCTTGGGGAGGGGATTGGACACTGAAGCTTTCTTT.

This chain joins TRBV9 and TRBJ2-7, with D perhaps assigned TRBD1 or TRBD2 (5 bases each). This CDR3 region has 13 residues. V lost 4 bases to trimming and J lost 2 bases, with 10 bases between them. Germline loops: CDR1 SGDLS, CDR2 YYNGEE. CDR3 sequence: CASSRDPPYEQYF. DNA of the CDR3: TGTGCCAGCAGCCGGGACCCTCCCTACGAGCAGTACTTC.

V gene TRBV6-5 combines with J gene TRBJ2-7; TRBD1 aligns across 7 bases. V dropped 6 bases and J dropped 6; count of bases not matched to a gene: 14. The CDR3 sequence is 15 residues long. The germline V gene encodes CDR1 MNHEY and CDR2 SVGAGI. CDR3 nucleotides: TGTGCCAGCAGACCTCTCCGACAGGGAACCTTCGAGCAGTACTTC. Translated: CASRPLRQGTFEQYF.

The chain couples TRBV6-5 to TRBJ1-4; no clear D gene. V was pared by 6 bases and J by 9 bases, with 14 bases between. CDR1 is MNHEY and CDR2 is SVGAGI in the germline V gene. This CDR3 region has 13 residues. The DNA for the CDR3 is TGTGCCAGCAGCCCTTCGGGGAGTAAAAAACTGTTTTTT. Translating it yields CASSPSGSKKLFF.

J is TRBJ2-7 and V is TRBV5-4; D is perhaps TRBD1 or TRBD2 (5 bases each). CDR3 length: 15 amino acids. V gave up 2 bases and J gave up 5 bases, with 17 bases separating them. Germline V gene sequence: CDR1 SGHNT, CDR2 YYREEE (reference sequence). CDR3 loop: CASSFRVPWRNEQYF. DNA of the CDR3: TGTGCCAGCAGCTTCAGGGTGCCGTGGAGGAACGAGCAGTACTTC.

The V gene is TRBV27, the J gene TRBJ2-7; unclear D gene. Trimming removed 5 bases from V and 3 bases from J, with 17 bases in between. This CDR3 region has 15 residues. CDR1 is MNHEY and CDR2 is SMNVEV in the germline V gene (reference sequence). The CDR3 sequence: CASSLSPEVGYEQYF. The CDR3 nucleotides are TGTGCCAGCAGTCTCTCTCCAGAAGTCGGCTACGAGCAGTACTTC.

The rearrangement joins TRBV5-1 to TRBJ2-6; D unresolved. Deletions cut 0 bases from V and 0 bases from J, with 7 bases between. Germline loops: CDR1 SGHRS, CDR2 YFSETQ. The CDR3 is made up of 16 amino acids. In DNA, the CDR3 is TGCGCCAGCAGCTTGGTCGCGACCTCTGGGGCCAACGTCCTGACTTTC. Its translation is CASSLVATSGANVLTF. Full variable domain (missing parts from reference TRBV5-1 and TRBJ2-6): KAGVTQTPRYLIKTRGQQVTLSCSPISGHRSVSWYQQTPGQGLQFLFEYFSETQRNKGNFPGRFSGRQFSNSRSEMNVSTLELGDSALYLCASSLVATSGANVLTFGAGSRLTVL.

This chain uses TRBV19 with TRBJ1-1, with unresolved D. Germline V gene sequence: CDR1 LNHDA, CDR2 SQIVND (reference sequence). With 7 bases removed from V and 5 bases from J, the gap between germline ends came to 14 bases. The CDR3 is 13 amino acids. CDR3 DNA sequence: TGTGCCAGTATACACCCTCCCGGGACTGAAGCTTTCTTT. The encoded protein is CASIHPPGTEAFF.

In regard to this clone: The sample carries other DNA sequences with the same CDR3. V and J are TRBV10-3 and TRBJ2-5; no clear D gene. V was shortened by 2 bases and J by 4 bases, with 2 bases between the two germline ends. The CDR3 is 11 amino acids. CDR1 and CDR2 (germline): ENHRY, SYGVKD. Written as DNA, the CDR3 is TGTGCCATCAGTGAGGGAGAGACCCAGTACTTC. It yields the protein CAISEGETQYF.

This rearrangement joins TRBV5-6 to TRBJ2-5; D is uncertain. This CDR3 comprises 14 residues. Trimming took off 5 bases at V and 3 bases at J, with 14 bases between the two ends. The germline CDR1 and CDR2 sequences are SGHDT and YYEEEE. CDR3 coding DNA: TGTGCCAGCAGTTTTGGGGTAGACGAAGAGACCCAGTACTTC. Translating it yields CASSFGVDEETQYF.

V usage is TRBV11-2 and J usage is TRBJ2-1; 12 bases are a match to TRBD2. Germline V gene data show CDR1 as SGHAT and CDR2 as FQNNGV. CDR3 length equals 12 residues. Trimming at V came to 6 bases and at J to 14 bases, leaving 5 bases not matched to a gene. CDR3 nucleotides: TGTGCCAGCAGTCTAGCGGGGGGGATGGAGTTCTTC. Translating it yields CASSLAGGMEFF. The full variable domain, in which reference TRBV11-2 and TRBJ2-1 provide the parts outside the CDR3, is EAGVAQSPRYKIIEKRQSVAFWCNPISGHATLYWYQQILGQGPKLLIQFQNNGVVDDSQLPKDRFSAERLKGVDSTLKIQPAKLEDSAVYLCASSLAGGMEFFGPGTRLTVL.

The V and J genes are TRBV2 and TRBJ2-5, with 10 bases fitting TRBD2. The J segment lost 4 bases and the V segment lost 10 bases, leaving 3 bases of the junction unmatched. The germline CDR1 and CDR2 sequences are SNHLY and FYNNEI. The CDR3 loop spans 12 amino acids. The CDR3 sequence: CATVAGGETQYF. The CDR3 nucleotides read TGTGCCACTGTAGCGGGGGGAGAGACCCAGTACTTC.

The chain has TRBV6-5 and TRBJ1-2; the match to TRBD1 covers 7 bases. Per germline, CDR1 MNHEY and CDR2 SVGAGI. Trimming took 2 bases from V and 8 from J; bases not matched to a gene: 5. The CDR3 consists of 13 residues. This CDR3 reads CASSYGRDSGYTF. The CDR3 nucleotides read TGTGCCAGCAGTTACGGCAGGGACAGCGGCTACACCTTC.

The rearrangement joins TRBV7-9 to TRBJ1-4; 9 nucleotides line up with TRBD1. J was trimmed by 13 bases and V by 2 bases; bases with no gene match: 2. This CDR3 is 12 amino acids long. Germline V gene data show CDR1 as SEHNR and CDR2 as FQNEAQ (reference sequence). This CDR3 is CASSLLQGALFF. CDR3 nucleotides: TGTGCCAGCAGCTTACTACAGGGGGCACTGTTTTTT.